The 28 T cell receptor beta chains listed next were all sequenced from one sample in a study of blood T cell repertoires in COVID-19. The protocol was immunoSEQ multiplex PCR, while the TCRdb copy is restricted to in-frame clones and leaves out a portion. Altogether roughly 410,000 clones are present, around 87% being singletons, with the ten largest covering 2.3%. Sequencing input: peripheral blood. These receptors came from a woman aged 55-75 years with COVID-19, enrolled during active disease.

The V call is TRBV9, the J call TRBJ1-1; 12 nucleotides align to TRBD1. Germline trimming cut 0 bases from V and 6 bases from J; bases unmatched to any gene: 9. CDR1 is SGDLS, CDR2 YYNGEE, per germline. This CDR3 has 17 residues. The CDR3 coding sequence is TGTGCCAGCAGCGTAGGCCGGGACAGGGGGCGCTCGTCTGAAGCTTTCTTT. It is translated as CASSVGRDRGRSSEAFF.

The gene calls are TRBV7-9 and TRBJ2-5, with D maybe TRBD1 (5 bases). The CDR3 runs 13 residues. Germline values: CDR1 SEHNR, CDR2 FQNEAQ (reference sequence). V lost 2 bases and J lost 2, with 6 bases in between. In DNA form, the CDR3 reads TGTGCCAGCAGCTTAAGGGGTCAAGAGACCCAGTACTTC. Protein sequence: CASSLRGQETQYF.

In regard to this clone: Other DNA sequences in the same sample also yield this CDR3. The V and J genes are TRBV28 and TRBJ1-2; D is unclear. The V end lost 3 bases, the J end lost 0 bases, and 5 bases lay between the germline ends. Germline CDR1 MDHEN, CDR2 SYDVKM. The CDR3 sequence is 13 residues long. This CDR3 is CASSLSPNYGYTF. The DNA of the CDR3 is TGTGCCAGCAGTTTGAGCCCTAACTATGGCTACACCTTC.

The V and J genes are TRBV20-1 and TRBJ2-2; 7 bases agree with TRBD2. V lost 5 bases and J lost 6; bases outside the gene matches: 6. This CDR3 contains 13 residues. Germline CDR1 reads DFQATT; CDR2 reads SNEGSKA (reference sequence). CDR3 DNA: TGCAGTGCTGGTGGTCTAGCGGCCGGGGAGCTGTTTTTT. Translating it yields CSAGGLAAGELFF.

The chain employs TRBV7-2 and TRBJ1-4, with 7 bases identical to TRBD1. Looked up from germline, CDR1 is SGHTA and CDR2 is FQGNSA. Unmatched junction bases numbered 14, after V lost 3 bases and J lost 10 bases. The CDR3 loop spans 16 amino acids. For the CDR3, the DNA is TGTGCCAGCAGCTTCTTGGGGACAGACCTTTCGGGAAAACTGTTTTTT. It translates to CASSFLGTDLSGKLFF.

The genes are TRBV7-9 and TRBJ1-3; tentatively, D is TRBD1 (6 bases). This CDR3 region has 14 residues. Trimming stripped 8 bases from V and 6 bases from J, with 17 bases between. Germline CDR1 is SEHNR and CDR2 is FQNEAQ (reference sequence). The CDR3 loop reads CASAREGTLNTIYF. Here the CDR3 DNA reads TGTGCCAGCGCCCGGGAGGGGACACTAAACACCATATATTTT.

Comments on this clone: Other DNA sequences in this specimen translate into the identical CDR3. This chain links TRBV3-1 (or the pseudogene TRBV3-2) with TRBJ1-3; 9 bases map to TRBD1. V gave up 4 bases and J gave up 4 bases; unmatched junction bases: 2. The CDR3 length is 14 residues. Germline CDR1 LGHDT, CDR2 YNNKEL (reference sequence). This chain's CDR3 is CASSPGTGGNTIYF. As DNA, the CDR3 is TGTGCCAGCAGCCCTGGGACAGGGGGAAACACCATATATTTT.

The CDR3 is CASSLEAVYGNTIYF. The CDR3, as DNA: TGCGCCAGCAGCTTGGAGGCGGTTTATGGAAACACCATATATTTT. The chain couples TRBV5-1 to TRBJ1-3; D is unresolved. Trimming cost V 0 bases and J 3 bases, with 10 bases left between them. The CDR3 sequence is 15 residues long. Germline-derived CDR1 and CDR2 are SGHRS and YFSETQ. The full variable domain, with the rest looked up from reference TRBV5-1 and TRBJ1-3, is KAGVTQTPRYLIKTRGQQVTLSCSPISGHRSVSWYQQTPGQGLQFLFEYFSETQRNKGNFPGRFSGRQFSNSRSEMNVSTLELGDSALYLCASSLEAVYGNTIYFGEGSWLTVV.

The genes are TRBV5-1 and TRBJ2-5; no definite D call. The CDR3 runs to 13 residues. Looked up from germline, CDR1 is SGHRS and CDR2 is YFSETQ. V lost 1 base and J lost 2, with 6 bases in between. CDR3 loop: CASSLWQQETQYF. CDR3 sequence (DNA): TGCGCCAGCAGCTTGTGGCAGCAAGAGACCCAGTACTTC.

V usage is TRBV6-2 or TRBV6-3 and J usage is TRBJ1-2, with 8 bases identical to TRBD1. V shed 5 bases and J 4 bases; nucleotides not matched to a gene: 6. Germline V CDR1 and CDR2: MNHEY, SVGEGT. This CDR3 is built from 14 residues. The CDR3 coding sequence is TGTGCCAGCAGTGGAGGGACAGGTGCCTATGGCTACACCTTC. This translates into CASSGGTGAYGYTF.

This chain connects TRBV6-1 to TRBJ1-5, with 7 positions matching TRBD1. Germline CDR1 is MNHNS and CDR2 is SASEGT. CDR3 length equals 16 residues. V shed 4 bases and J 2 bases; nucleotides not matched to a gene: 8. The CDR3 DNA sequence: TGTGCCAGCAGTGCAGGGGGGTACTTTGGCAATCAGCCCCAGCATTTT. As protein: CASSAGGYFGNQPQHF.

This clone was detected only once. The CDR3 spells CASRAGGYRMNTEAFF. The DNA for the CDR3 is TGTGCCAGCAGGGCGGGGGGGTATAGGATGAACACTGAAGCTTTCTTT. V usage is TRBV28 and J usage is TRBJ1-1; maybe TRBD1 (5 bases). The length of the CDR3 is 16 residues. The V end was cut by 6 bases, the J end by 0 bases, with 17 bases between. Germline lookup yields CDR1 MDHEN and CDR2 SYDVKM.

The rearrangement uses TRBV6-1 and TRBJ1-5, with a tentative D call TRBD1 (5 bases). Germline V gene lookup returns CDR1 MNHNS and CDR2 SASEGT. V lost 3 bases and J 1 base, leaving 7 bases between the germline ends. The CDR3 extends over 14 amino acids. The CDR3 sequence: CASSDRVSNQPQHF. The CDR3 coding sequence is TGTGCCAGCAGTGACAGGGTGAGCAATCAGCCCCAGCATTTT.

The rearrangement links TRBV29-1 to TRBJ1-2, with TRBD1 matching 10 bases. CDR3 size: 14 residues. The germline V gene encodes CDR1 SQVTM and CDR2 ANQGSEA. V lost 4 bases to trimming and J lost 4 bases; unmatched junction nucleotides: 6. The CDR3 sequence is CSVARDRGSYGYTF. CDR3 nucleotides: TGCAGCGTTGCCCGGGACAGGGGCAGCTATGGCTACACCTTC.

The chain joins TRBV28 to TRBJ2-7, with 11 bases matching TRBD1. CDR1 and CDR2 from the germline V gene are MDHEN and SYDVKM. This CDR3 contains 16 residues. With 2 bases clipped from V and 0 bases from J, the junction kept 3 bases outside the gene matches. The CDR3 region is CASSLTGTGGSYEQYF. The CDR3 nucleotides read TGTGCCAGCAGTTTAACCGGGACAGGGGGCTCCTACGAGCAGTACTTC. Drawing the rest from reference TRBV28 and TRBJ2-7, the complete variable domain is DVKVTQSSRYLVKRTGEKVFLECVQDMDHENMFWYRQDPGLGLRLIYFSYDVKMKEKGDIPEGYSVSREKKERFSLILESASTNQTSMYLCASSLTGTGGSYEQYFGPGTRLTVT.

The chain uses TRBV5-6 and TRBJ2-1; D not certain. The CDR3 length is 12 residues. The germline CDR1 and CDR2 sequences are SGHDT and YYEEEE. The germline V and J ends were trimmed by 1 base and 9 bases, with 8 bases remaining between them. The CDR3 coding sequence is TGTGCCAGCAGCTTGCTCGCCAGTGAGCAGTTCTTC. It codes for CASSLLASEQFF.

This chain links TRBV5-1 with TRBJ2-5; the D gene is possibly TRBD1 (6 bases). The germline V and J ends were trimmed by 3 bases and 6 bases, with 27 bases remaining between them. The CDR3 runs 18 residues. CDR1 is SGHRS and CDR2 is YFSETQ in the germline V gene. CDR3 in DNA: TGCGCCAGCAGCTCGATAGAAAGACAGGTAGATATAAGCAAGACCCAGTACTTC. Residues: CASSSIERQVDISKTQYF.

This clone has a handful of counts. The CDR3 DNA is TGTGCCAGCAGCGTGATGGGGGGGGATCCTTACAATGAGCAGTTCTTC. It encodes CASSVMGGDPYNEQFF. This chain links TRBV5-4 with TRBJ2-1, with 7 bases identical to TRBD2. This CDR3 has 16 residues. Germline CDR1 reads SGHNT; CDR2 reads YYREEE (reference sequence). Trimming at V came to 4 bases and at J to 4 bases, leaving 11 bases not matched to a gene.

The rearrangement links TRBV27 to TRBJ2-1; 8 nucleotides match TRBD2. With V trimmed by 2 bases and J by 7 bases, 7 bases remained unmatched. CDR3 size: 15 residues. Germline V gene lookup returns CDR1 MNHEY and CDR2 SMNVEV (reference sequence). The CDR3 DNA is TGTGCCAGCAGTTTACGTAGCGGGGTTGGTAATGAGCAGTTCTTC. Translated: CASSLRSGVGNEQFF.

The chain couples TRBV7-3 to TRBJ2-3; no clear D gene. Trimming left V 2 bases short and J 3 bases short, with 12 bases between. Germline V lookup: CDR1 SGHTA, CDR2 FQGTGA. The CDR3 runs 15 residues. CDR3 DNA sequence: TGTGCCAGCAGCTTATCTGGGCCGATAACAGATACGCAGTATTTT. It codes for CASSLSGPITDTQYF. Drawing the rest from reference TRBV7-3 and TRBJ2-3, the complete variable domain is GAGVSQTPSNKVTEKGKYVELRCDPISGHTALYWYRQSLGQGPEFLIYFQGTGAADDSGLPNDRFFAVRPEGSVSTLKIQRTERGDSAVYLCASSLSGPITDTQYFGPGTRLTVL.

The genes are TRBV18 and TRBJ2-7; D perhaps matches TRBD2 (5 bases). The germline V gene has CDR1 KGHSH and CDR2 LQKENI. The CDR3 has 13 residues. Deletions cut 6 bases from V and 3 bases from J, with 12 bases between. This CDR3 is CASSYAGGYEQYF. The CDR3 DNA reads TGTGCCAGCTCCTACGCTGGAGGCTACGAGCAGTACTTC. Using reference TRBV18 and TRBJ2-7 for the parts outside the CDR3, the full variable domain is NAGVMQNPRHLVRRRGQEARLRCSPMKGHSHVYWYRQLPEEGLKFMVYLQKENIIDESGMPKERFSAEFPKEGPSILRIQQVVRGDSAAYFCASSYAGGYEQYFGPGTRLTVT.

The chain combines TRBV5-1 with TRBJ1-1, with TRBD1 matching 9 bases. The CDR3 spans 16 residues. Per germline, CDR1 SGHRS and CDR2 YFSETQ. The V and J ends lost 3 bases and 4 bases, in that order; junction bases with no gene match: 10. Written as DNA, the CDR3 is TGCGCCAGCAGCTACCGGGACAGGGATTTTAGCACTGAAGCTTTCTTT. Translating it yields CASSYRDRDFSTEAFF.

This chain connects TRBV30 to TRBJ2-2; 8 nucleotides agree with TRBD1. V lost 8 bases to trimming and J lost 4 bases; unmatched junction nucleotides: 12. The CDR3 runs to 15 residues. CDR1 is GTSNPN and CDR2 is SVGIG in the germline V gene (reference sequence). The CDR3 loop reads CARQLGTGPTGELFF. DNA for the CDR3: TGTGCCCGGCAACTCGGGACAGGCCCCACCGGGGAGCTGTTTTTT.

This clone was counted between two and nine times. The V gene is TRBV7-3, the J gene TRBJ1-2, with D tentatively TRBD1 (5 bases). The length of the CDR3 is 9 residues. With 4 bases removed from V and 12 bases from J, the gap between germline ends came to 6 bases. Germline-derived CDR1 and CDR2 are SGHTA and FQGTGA. In DNA form, the CDR3 reads TGTGCCAGCAGCTCAGGGAACACCTTC. It encodes CASSSGNTF.

This sequence joins TRBV29-1 and TRBJ2-7; D is undetermined. Germline CDR1 SQVTM, CDR2 ANQGSEA. Trimming pared 6 bases from V and 0 bases from J, leaving 12 bases between. The CDR3 extends over 13 amino acids. The CDR3, as DNA: TGCAGCGTAGCGCTCCTGTCCTCCTACGAGCAGTACTTC. It codes for CSVALLSSYEQYF.

The chain is built from TRBV6-6 and TRBJ2-5; weak D call: TRBD2 (6 bases). From germline, CDR1 is MNHNY and CDR2 SVGAGI (reference sequence). The V end lost 6 bases, the J end lost 2 bases, and 13 bases lay between the germline ends. The CDR3 is 14 residues long. Here the CDR3 reads CASRIAAGQETQYF. The CDR3 region has the DNA TGTGCCAGCAGAATAGCGGCGGGACAAGAGACCCAGTACTTC.

This chain connects TRBV7-3 to TRBJ2-1; a weak D match, TRBD2 (6 bases). The CDR3 sequence is 14 residues long. The ends were cut back, 4 bases at V and 9 bases at J, with 16 bases in the middle. Germline CDR1 is SGHTA and CDR2 is FQGTGA. In DNA, the CDR3 is TGTGCCAGCAGCTCCCCCGCGGAGGGGTTTGAGCAGTTCTTC. This translates into CASSSPAEGFEQFF. Filled out from reference TRBV7-3 and TRBJ2-1, the complete variable domain reads GAGVSQTPSNKVTEKGKYVELRCDPISGHTALYWYRQSLGQGPEFLIYFQGTGAADDSGLPNDRFFAVRPEGSVSTLKIQRTERGDSAVYLCASSSPAEGFEQFFGPGTRLTVL.

This sequence joins TRBV7-9 and TRBJ2-3, with TRBD2 matching over 11 bases. V dropped 3 bases and J dropped 2; count of bases not matched to a gene: 4. Germline V gene sequence: CDR1 SEHNR, CDR2 FQNEAQ (reference sequence). The CDR3 is 16 residues long. The CDR3 region has the DNA TGTGCCAGCAGCTTGGCTAGCGGGGGGCCCACAGATACGCAGTATTTT. This gives the protein CASSLASGGPTDTQYF.